The entry below gives a single TCR beta chain sequence along with its context. Its specificity is not known. PCR amplification relied on 60 Vbeta primers (plus 13 Jbeta primers). Measured with immunoSEQ multiplex PCR; TCRdb has only the in-frame clones, and not every one. The sample comprises roughly 150,000 clones, 9.7% of which are singletons, and 1.5% to 2% rests with the top ten. The CDR3 loop spans 16 amino acids. Trimming cost V 5 bases and J 7 bases; bases outside gene matches: 11. Per the germline V gene, CDR1 is LNHDA and CDR2 is SQIVND (reference sequence). This sample is part of a study of cytomegalovirus exposure and HLA in healthy donors. Study-level findings and limits: Donor immune exposure was known only as CMV serostatus.

The receptor was isolated from a man aged 50-59 years in good health and CMV-seronegative. Sequenced: PBMCs. V and J are TRBV19 and TRBJ1-5, with 10 bases aligning to TRBD1. In nucleotides, the CDR3 is TGTGCCAGTAGTGATTCCGGGACAGGGGTTCAGCAGCCCCAGCATTTT. Amino acids: CASSDSGTGVQQPQHF. The variable domain in full, completed from reference TRBV19 and TRBJ1-5, reads DGGITQSPKYLFRKEGQNVTLSCEQNLNHDAMYWYRQDPGQGLRLIYYSQIVNDFQKGDIAEGYSVSREKKESFPLTVTSAQKNPTAFYLCASSDSGTGVQQPQHFGDGTRLSIL.